Each of the 2 T cell receptor beta chains below was sequenced from the same sample in a study of T cells in Graves' hyperthyroidism and ophthalmopathy. RNA transcripts were the template for amplifying TCR beta CDR3 regions. First-round RT-PCR with HTBI primers amplified the TCR CDR3 region. TCRdb analysed the multiplex PCR reads with MiXCR anew, one entry per CDR3 protein. This table holds about 200,000 distinct CDR3 sequences, about 17% found once. The sequencing sample was made of blood. These receptors originate from a woman aged 50 to 65 with Graves' hyperthyroidism.

This clonotype has a count of ten or more. The rearrangement links TRBV28 to TRBJ2-5; D is perhaps TRBD1 or TRBD2 (5 bases each). V was shortened by 4 bases and J by 5 bases, with 11 bases between the two germline ends. The CDR3 is 13 residues long. In germline, CDR1 is MDHEN, CDR2 SYDVKM. DNA of the CDR3: TGTGCCAGCAGTTCCCACTGGGGGGAGACCCAGTACTTC. Protein sequence: CASSSHWGETQYF.

DNA of the CDR3: TGTGCCAGCTCACCACTGGAAACAGATACGCAGTATTTT. Encoded protein: CASSPLETDTQYF. This rearrangement joins TRBV18 to TRBJ2-3, with unresolved D. The germline CDR1 and CDR2 sequences are KGHSH and LQKENI. CDR3 length: 13 amino acids. V was trimmed by 1 base and J by 3 bases, leaving 5 bases between them.